Below are 22 T cell receptor beta chains sequenced from a single sample in a study of cytomegalovirus exposure and HLA in healthy donors. The study ran its PCR with 60 Vbeta and 13 Jbeta primers. Measured with immunoSEQ multiplex PCR; TCRdb has only the in-frame clones, and not every one. The table records 120,000 or so clones, approximately 75% of them present only once. Sequences were obtained from PBMCs. The receptors shown here come from a man aged 40-49 years in good health and CMV-seronegative.

The J gene is TRBJ2-7, the V gene TRBV7-3; D remains ambiguous. V gave up 1 base and J gave up 1 base, with 8 bases separating them. Germline V gene sequence: CDR1 SGHTA, CDR2 FQGTGA. The CDR3 has 14 amino acids. DNA for the CDR3: TGTGCCAGCAGCTTAAGCCCAGCGTCCTACGAGCAGTACTTC. Its translation is CASSLSPASYEQYF.

The chain uses TRBV29-1 and TRBJ1-1, with D uncertain. This CDR3 has 15 amino acids. Germline lookup yields CDR1 SQVTM and CDR2 ANQGSEA. Trimming removed 8 bases at V and 5 bases at J, with 24 bases between. CDR3 nucleotides: TGCAGCTCTCGGGGTCCCCTTTCGGGTGAGACTGAAGCTTTCTTT. It is translated as CSSRGPLSGETEAFF.

The chain couples TRBV30 to TRBJ2-5; no clear D. V gave up 0 bases and J gave up 5 bases, with 4 bases separating them. Per germline, CDR1 GTSNPN and CDR2 SVGIG (reference sequence). The CDR3 runs to 11 residues. The CDR3 DNA is TGTGCCTGGAGTGTACAGGAGACCCAGTACTTC. The encoded protein is CAWSVQETQYF.

With regard to this clone: Compared with germline, one end of the junction differs, possibly owing to a read error. The chain couples TRBV7-7 to TRBJ2-1; D might be TRBD2 (5 bases). The germline CDR1 and CDR2 sequences are SSHAT and FNYEAQ (reference sequence). CDR3 length: 15 residues. The CDR3 loop is CASSLVASLSNEQFF. For the CDR3, the DNA is TGTGCTAGCAGCTTAGTAGCGAGCCTCTCCAATGAGCAGTTCTTC.

The V and J genes are TRBV19 and TRBJ2-1; a possible D gene is TRBD2 (6 bases). CDR1 is LNHDA and CDR2 is SQIVND in the germline V gene (reference sequence). Deletions cut 9 bases from V and 15 bases from J, with 12 bases between. This CDR3 has 9 amino acids. Here the CDR3 DNA reads TGTGCCAGCGGCGGGGCTCCGTTCTTC. The encoded protein is CASGGAPFF.

The gene calls are TRBV5-1 and TRBJ1-1, with TRBD1 as a possible D gene (5 bases). In germline, CDR1 is SGHRS, CDR2 YFSETQ. This CDR3 comprises 16 residues. V dropped 6 bases and J dropped 2 bases, with 20 bases sitting between them. The DNA of the CDR3 is TGCGCCAGCACCCGGGGGGAGCTGGGGGGTAACACTGAAGCTTTCTTT. It codes for CASTRGELGGNTEAFF.

This chain connects TRBV10-1 to TRBJ2-7; perhaps TRBD1 as D (7 bases). Trimming stripped 4 bases from V and 7 bases from J, with 17 bases between. CDR3 length: 14 residues. CDR1 WNHNN and CDR2 SYGVQD come from the germline V gene (reference sequence). CDR3 loop: CASSGEQGEEEQYF. The CDR3 region has the DNA TGCGCCAGCAGTGGTGAGCAGGGGGAGGAGGAGCAGTACTTC.

The chain carries TRBV4-2 and TRBJ2-2, with TRBD1 matching 9 bases. This CDR3 has 15 residues. Germline V lookup: CDR1 LGHNA, CDR2 YNFKEQ. V gave up 4 bases and J gave up 3 bases; unmatched junction bases: 3. The CDR3 DNA reads as TGTGCCAGCAGCCCCCGGGACAGGGACACCGGGGAGCTGTTTTTT. It translates to CASSPRDRDTGELFF.

In the case of this clone: The junction departs from germline at one end; a sequencing error may be responsible. V gene TRBV5-4 combines with J gene TRBJ2-1, with D tentatively TRBD2 (6 bases). The germline V gene has CDR1 SGHNT and CDR2 YYREEE (reference sequence). The CDR3 has 14 residues. CDR3 region: CASSARDSDNEQFF. The CDR3 coding sequence is TGTGCCAGCAGCGCCCGGGACTCCGACAATGAGCAGTTCTTC.

The CDR3 bases are TGTGCCAGCAGCTTTAGAGGGAATCGACTCCACTTT. It translates to CASSFRGNRLHF. V gene TRBV13 combines with J gene TRBJ1-6; D not resolved. Per the germline V gene, CDR1 is PRHDT and CDR2 is FYEKMQ (reference sequence). This CDR3 is 12 amino acids long. V was clipped by 3 bases and J by 16 bases, with 13 bases between them.

The chain uses TRBV9 and TRBJ2-5, with TRBD2 as a possible D gene (6 bases). The J call is uncertain, as TRBJ2-7 better fits the DNA end. CDR1 SGDLS and CDR2 YYNGEE come from the germline V gene. The CDR3 consists of 14 residues. The CDR3 DNA follows: TGTGCCAGCAGCCCAGGAGGGGACCCCTACGAGCAGTACTTC. Translated: CASSPGGDPYEQYF.

The chain uses TRBV6-5 and TRBJ1-3, with D possibly TRBD1 on 5 matching bases. This CDR3 has 14 amino acids. Germline loops: CDR1 MNHEY, CDR2 SVGAGI. The V gene lost 7 bases and the J gene lost 2 bases, with 12 bases spanning the gap. The CDR3 is CASTPGNAGNTIYF. As DNA, the CDR3 is TGTGCCAGCACCCCAGGGAACGCTGGAAACACCATATATTTT.

The chain couples TRBV5-8 to TRBJ1-2; D remains unclear. The CDR3 is 13 amino acids. The germline V gene has CDR1 SGHTS and CDR2 YDEGEE. V was trimmed by 0 bases and J by 8 bases, leaving 11 bases between them. The CDR3 DNA reads TGTGCCAGCAGCTTGGGACGGGATGGGGGCTACACCTTC. Its translation: CASSLGRDGGYTF.

V and J are TRBV27 and TRBJ2-1; TRBD2 matches at 12 bases. The CDR3 contains 17 residues. Trimming removed 5 bases from V and 2 bases from J; junction bases left unmatched: 7. CDR1 and CDR2 (germline): MNHEY, SMNVEV (reference sequence). CDR3 sequence reads: CASSTPSGGATYNEQFF. The CDR3 coding sequence is TGTGCCAGCAGTACCCCTAGCGGGGGGGCCACCTACAATGAGCAGTTCTTC.

The CDR3 spells CASSYSSGANVLTF. The DNA of the CDR3 is TGTGCCAGCTCCTACAGCAGCGGGGCCAACGTCCTGACTTTC. The chain uses TRBV18 and TRBJ2-6, with unresolved D. The CDR3 runs to 14 residues. V was pared by 6 bases and J by 4 bases, with 10 bases between. Germline V gene sequence: CDR1 KGHSH, CDR2 LQKENI.

This rearrangement joins TRBV5-1 to TRBJ1-1; 8 bases are a match to TRBD1. This CDR3 has 14 residues. Losses at the gene ends were 2 bases for V and 4 bases for J; bases not matched to a gene: 4. Looked up from germline, CDR1 is SGHRS and CDR2 is YFSETQ. CDR3 region: CASSFDRGGTEAFF. In DNA, the CDR3 is TGCGCCAGCAGCTTCGACAGGGGAGGCACTGAAGCTTTCTTT.

The CDR3 sequence is CASSSRGQVRGGYTF. CDR3 DNA sequence: TGTGCCAGCAGCTCTCGAGGACAGGTTCGGGGTGGCTACACCTTC. The chain employs TRBV7-9 and TRBJ1-2, with 7 nucleotides matching TRBD1. The ends lost 4 bases at V and 7 bases at J; junction bases unmatched: 12. The CDR3 consists of 15 residues. Germline lookup yields CDR1 SEHNR and CDR2 FQNEAQ (reference sequence).

The J gene is TRBJ2-5, the V gene TRBV7-6; 10 bases align to TRBD2. Germline trimming cut 2 bases from V and 2 bases from J; bases unmatched to any gene: 5. Germline CDR1 and CDR2: SGHVS and FNYEAQ. The CDR3 loop spans 16 amino acids. DNA for the CDR3: TGTGCCAGCAGCTTATCTACTAGCGGGGCTCAAGAGACCCAGTACTTC. Protein product: CASSLSTSGAQETQYF.

J is TRBJ1-1 and V is TRBV11-2, with D possibly TRBD1 on 6 matching bases. Germline CDR1 SGHAT, CDR2 FQNNGV. Trimming shortened V by 5 bases and J by 10 bases, and 23 bases separated the two germline ends. The CDR3 is 15 amino acids. CDR3 loop: CASSRMTAGTTGAFF. CDR3 in DNA: TGTGCCAGCAGCCGAATGACAGCGGGGACAACCGGAGCTTTCTTT.

This rearrangement joins TRBV11-2 to TRBJ1-2; D is unresolved. Germline loops: CDR1 SGHAT, CDR2 FQNNGV. Trimming stripped 1 base from V and 4 bases from J, with 13 bases between. The CDR3 is made up of 15 amino acids. DNA for the CDR3: TGTGCCAGCAGCTTAGCAGGAGGAGCATTCTATGGCTACACCTTC. Amino acids: CASSLAGGAFYGYTF.

The chain employs TRBV19 and TRBJ1-1, with D tentatively TRBD1 (6 bases). In germline, CDR1 is LNHDA, CDR2 SQIVND (reference sequence). The germline V and J ends were trimmed by 1 base and 4 bases, with 16 bases remaining between them. The CDR3 length is 16 residues. CDR3 nucleotide sequence: TGTGCCAGTAGTATAGGATCAGTCGTAGGGGGCACTGAAGCTTTCTTT. Its translation is CASSIGSVVGGTEAFF.

This chain connects TRBV10-3 to TRBJ2-5; D perhaps matches TRBD1 (5 bases). Near its end, the DNA agrees better with TRBJ2-7, so the J call may be wrong. The germline V gene has CDR1 ENHRY and CDR2 SYGVKD. CDR3 size: 12 residues. CDR3 amino acids: CAITAGQTEQYF. Written as DNA, the CDR3 is TGTGCCATTACGGCAGGGCAGACCGAGCAGTACTTC.